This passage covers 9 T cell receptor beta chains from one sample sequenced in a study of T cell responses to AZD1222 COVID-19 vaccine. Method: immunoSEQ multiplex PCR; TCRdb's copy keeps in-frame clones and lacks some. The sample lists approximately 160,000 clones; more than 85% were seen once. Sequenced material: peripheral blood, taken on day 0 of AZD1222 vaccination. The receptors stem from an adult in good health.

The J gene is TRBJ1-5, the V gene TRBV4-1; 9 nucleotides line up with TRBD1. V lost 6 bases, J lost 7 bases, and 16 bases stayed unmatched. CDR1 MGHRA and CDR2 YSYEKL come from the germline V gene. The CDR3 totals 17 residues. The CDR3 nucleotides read TGCGCCAGCAGATTAGATGTGTCCGGGACAGGGTACCAGCCCCAGCATTTT. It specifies CASRLDVSGTGYQPQHF.

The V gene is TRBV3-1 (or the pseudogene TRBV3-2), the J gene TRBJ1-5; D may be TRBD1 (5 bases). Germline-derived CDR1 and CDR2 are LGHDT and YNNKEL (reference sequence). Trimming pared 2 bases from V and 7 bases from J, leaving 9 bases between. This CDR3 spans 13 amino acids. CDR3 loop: CASSQRGEQPQHF. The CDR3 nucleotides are TGTGCCAGCAGCCAACGGGGGGAACAGCCCCAGCATTTT.

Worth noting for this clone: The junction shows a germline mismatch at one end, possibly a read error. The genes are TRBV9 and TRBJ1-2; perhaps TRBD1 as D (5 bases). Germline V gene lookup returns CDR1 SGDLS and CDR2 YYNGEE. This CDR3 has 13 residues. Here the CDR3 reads CASSVWDGPPGPF. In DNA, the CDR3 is TGTGCCAGCAGCGTATGGGACGGGCCCCCGGGGCCCTTC.

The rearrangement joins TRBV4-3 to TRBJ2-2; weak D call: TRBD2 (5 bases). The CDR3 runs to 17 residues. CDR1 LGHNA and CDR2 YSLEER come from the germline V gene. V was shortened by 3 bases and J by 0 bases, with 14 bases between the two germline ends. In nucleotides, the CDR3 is TGCGCCAGCAGCCACCTTCGGGGAGAAGCGAACACCGGGGAGCTGTTTTTT. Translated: CASSHLRGEANTGELFF.

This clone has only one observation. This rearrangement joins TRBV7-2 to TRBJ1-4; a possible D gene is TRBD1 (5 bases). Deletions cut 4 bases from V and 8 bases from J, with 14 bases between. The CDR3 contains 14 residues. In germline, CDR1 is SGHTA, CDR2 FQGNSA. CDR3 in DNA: TGTGCCAGCAGCTCCCGAGGGGTTAGGGAAAAACTGTTTTTT. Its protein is CASSSRGVREKLFF.

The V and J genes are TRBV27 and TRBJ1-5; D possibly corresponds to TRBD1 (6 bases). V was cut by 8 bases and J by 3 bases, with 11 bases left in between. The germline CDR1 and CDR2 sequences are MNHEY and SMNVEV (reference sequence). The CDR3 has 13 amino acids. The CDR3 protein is CASGTLYNQPQHF. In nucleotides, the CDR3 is TGTGCCAGCGGGACACTTTACAATCAGCCCCAGCATTTT.

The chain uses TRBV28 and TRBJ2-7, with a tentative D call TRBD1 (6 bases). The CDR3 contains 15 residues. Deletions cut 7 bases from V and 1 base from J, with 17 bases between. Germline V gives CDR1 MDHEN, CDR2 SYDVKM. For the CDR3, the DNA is TGTGCCAGCAATACCGAACAGGGCTGGTCCTACGAGCAGTACTTC. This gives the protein CASNTEQGWSYEQYF.

CDR3 region: CASSYPRDGSQETQYF. CDR3 nucleotides: TGTGCCAGCAGTTACCCCCGGGACGGGTCCCAAGAGACCCAGTACTTC. The V and J genes are TRBV6-2 or TRBV6-3 and TRBJ2-5; D may correspond to TRBD1 or TRBD2 (5 bases each). There are 16 residues in the CDR3. Germline assignment: CDR1 MNHEY and CDR2 SVGEGT. The germline V and J ends were trimmed by 2 bases and 1 base, with 14 bases remaining between them.

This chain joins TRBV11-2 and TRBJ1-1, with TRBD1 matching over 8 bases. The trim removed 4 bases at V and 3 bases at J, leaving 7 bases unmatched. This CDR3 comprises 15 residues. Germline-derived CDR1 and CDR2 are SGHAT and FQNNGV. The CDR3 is CASSSRQGSDTEAFF. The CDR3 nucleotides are TGTGCCAGCAGCTCACGACAGGGGAGCGACACTGAAGCTTTCTTT.